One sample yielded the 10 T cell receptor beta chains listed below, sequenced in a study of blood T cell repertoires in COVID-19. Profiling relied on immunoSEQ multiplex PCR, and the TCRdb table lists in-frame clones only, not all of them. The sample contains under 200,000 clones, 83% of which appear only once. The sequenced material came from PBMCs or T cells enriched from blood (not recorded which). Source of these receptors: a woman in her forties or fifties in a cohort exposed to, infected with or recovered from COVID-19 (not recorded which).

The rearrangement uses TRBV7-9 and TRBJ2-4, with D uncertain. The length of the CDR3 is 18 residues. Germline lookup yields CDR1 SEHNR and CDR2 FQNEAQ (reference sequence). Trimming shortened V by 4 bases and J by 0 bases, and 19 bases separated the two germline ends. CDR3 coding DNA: TGTGCCAGCAGCTACTTATCCAGTAAGACTCAAGCCAAAAACATTCAGTACTTC. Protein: CASSYLSSKTQAKNIQYF.

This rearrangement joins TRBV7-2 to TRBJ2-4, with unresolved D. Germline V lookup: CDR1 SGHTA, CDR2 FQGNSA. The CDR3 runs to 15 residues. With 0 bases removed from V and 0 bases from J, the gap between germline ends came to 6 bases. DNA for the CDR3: TGTGCCAGCAGCTTAGCCTCCCTAGCCAAAAACATTCAGTACTTC. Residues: CASSLASLAKNIQYF.

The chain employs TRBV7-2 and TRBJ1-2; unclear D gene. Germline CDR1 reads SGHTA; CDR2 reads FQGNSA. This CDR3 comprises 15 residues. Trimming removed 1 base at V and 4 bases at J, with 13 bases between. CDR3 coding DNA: TGTGCCAGCAGCTTAGTAACAGAGTTCGTCTATGGCTACACCTTC. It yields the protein CASSLVTEFVYGYTF.

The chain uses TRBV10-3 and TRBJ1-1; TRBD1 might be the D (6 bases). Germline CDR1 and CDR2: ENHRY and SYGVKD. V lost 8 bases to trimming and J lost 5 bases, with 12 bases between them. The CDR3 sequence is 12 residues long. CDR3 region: CAIAGERTEAFF. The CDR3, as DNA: TGTGCCATCGCAGGGGAGAGAACTGAAGCTTTCTTT.

The CDR3 reads CASSLPPDRPIDTQYF. The CDR3 DNA is TGTGCCAGCAGCCTCCCCCCGGACAGGCCCATTGATACGCAGTATTTT. The chain combines TRBV7-2 with TRBJ2-3; 7 nucleotides match TRBD1. Unmatched junction bases numbered 14, after V lost 5 bases and J lost 6 bases. Germline CDR1 and CDR2: SGHTA and FQGNSA. The length of the CDR3 is 16 residues.

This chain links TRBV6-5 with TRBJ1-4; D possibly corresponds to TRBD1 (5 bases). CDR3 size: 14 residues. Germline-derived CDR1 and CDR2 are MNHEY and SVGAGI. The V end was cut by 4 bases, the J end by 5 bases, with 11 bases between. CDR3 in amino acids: CASSLRQSNEKLFF. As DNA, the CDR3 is TGTGCCAGCAGTTTGCGACAGAGCAATGAAAAACTGTTTTTT.

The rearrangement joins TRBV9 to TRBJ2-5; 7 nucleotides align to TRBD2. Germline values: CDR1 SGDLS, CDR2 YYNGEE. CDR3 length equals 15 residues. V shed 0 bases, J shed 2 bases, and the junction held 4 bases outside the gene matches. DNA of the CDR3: TGTGCCAGCAGCGTAGGAAACGGGGGGCAAGAGACCCAGTACTTC. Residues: CASSVGNGGQETQYF. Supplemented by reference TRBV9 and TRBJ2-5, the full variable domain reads DSGVTQTPKHLITATGQRVTLRCSPRSGDLSVYWYQQSLDQGLQFLIQYYNGEERAKGNILERFSAQQFPDLHSELNLSSLELGDSALYFCASSVGNGGQETQYFGPGTRLLVL.

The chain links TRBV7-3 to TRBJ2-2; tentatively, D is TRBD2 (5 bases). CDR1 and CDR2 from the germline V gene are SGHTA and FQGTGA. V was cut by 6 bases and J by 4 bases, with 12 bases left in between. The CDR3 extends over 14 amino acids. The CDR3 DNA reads TGTGCCAGCAGTCCAAGAGGGAGCACCGGGGAGCTGTTTTTT. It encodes CASSPRGSTGELFF.

The CDR3 spells CASSGLFGYTF. The CDR3 region has the DNA TGTGCCAGCAGTGGGCTCTTTGGCTACACCTTC. The chain combines TRBV2 with TRBJ1-2; no clear D gene. Germline V gives CDR1 SNHLY, CDR2 FYNNEI. V shed 4 bases and J shed 7 bases, with 7 bases lying between them. This CDR3 is 11 amino acids long.

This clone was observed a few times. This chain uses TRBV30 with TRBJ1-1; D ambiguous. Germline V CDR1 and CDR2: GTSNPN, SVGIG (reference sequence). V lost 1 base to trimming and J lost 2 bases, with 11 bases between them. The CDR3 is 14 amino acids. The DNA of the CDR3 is TGTGCCTGGAGTGAGACACTGGATAACACTGAAGCTTTCTTT. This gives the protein CAWSETLDNTEAFF.